The next 27 T cell receptor beta chains were all read from a single sample in a study of CD8+ T cells in alopecia areata. The authors extracted RNA and reverse transcribed it into cDNA as the sequencing template. Assay: immunoSEQ multiplex PCR; the TCRdb copy retains only in-frame clones and omits some. Found here are some 56,000 clones, around 96% of them singletons; the top ten hold 20% to 30%. Sequenced material: CD8+ T cells sorted from blood, taken at week 0. These receptors originate from a human donor with alopecia areata.

The chain has TRBV10-3 and TRBJ2-3, with D maybe TRBD2 (6 bases). The CDR3 length is 16 residues. Germline V gives CDR1 ENHRY, CDR2 SYGVKD. Trimming took off 0 bases at V and 1 base at J, with 11 bases between the two ends. CDR3 sequence (DNA): TGTGCCATCAGTGAGTCCGGGGGATGGGGCACAGATACGCAGTATTTT. Protein sequence: CAISESGGWGTDTQYF.

The V gene is TRBV29-1, the J gene TRBJ1-1; D not resolved. Trimming removed 6 bases from V and 1 base from J, with 6 bases in between. The V gene's germline CDR1 is SQVTM and CDR2 ANQGSEA. This CDR3 comprises 11 residues. CDR3 region: CSVLENTEAFF. The DNA for the CDR3 is TGCAGCGTGTTGGAGAACACTGAAGCTTTCTTT.

This clone was detected only once. The rearrangement joins TRBV27 to TRBJ2-3; perhaps TRBD1 as D (6 bases). The CDR3 extends over 14 amino acids. V was pared by 6 bases and J by 4 bases, with 14 bases between. Germline-derived CDR1 and CDR2 are MNHEY and SMNVEV (reference sequence). The CDR3 coding sequence is TGTGCCAGCAGCGCCTGGGACACGCCAGATACGCAGTATTTT. This translates into CASSAWDTPDTQYF.

The rearrangement uses TRBV6-1 and TRBJ1-1; D is ambiguous. CDR1 and CDR2 (germline): MNHNS, SASEGT. With 8 bases removed from V and 6 bases from J, the gap between germline ends came to 13 bases. This CDR3 region has 12 residues. The CDR3 DNA sequence: TGTGCCAGCTGTTTGACCGGGTCTGAAGCTTTCTTT. It encodes CASCLTGSEAFF.

The genes are TRBV4-1 and TRBJ2-1, with 7 bases that match TRBD2. Germline-derived CDR1 and CDR2 are MGHRA and YSYEKL. The length of the CDR3 is 17 residues. V gave up 3 bases and J gave up 0 bases; unmatched junction bases: 8. The CDR3 loop reads CASSQILRGSSYNEQFF. The CDR3 DNA reads as TGCGCCAGCAGCCAGATTTTGCGGGGGAGCTCCTACAATGAGCAGTTCTTC.

The genes are TRBV15 and TRBJ2-1, with TRBD1 as a possible D gene (6 bases). Germline values: CDR1 LNHNV, CDR2 YYDKDF (reference sequence). The CDR3 sequence is 13 residues long. V lost 3 bases and J 8 bases, leaving 11 bases between the germline ends. The CDR3 nucleotides are TGTGCCACCAGCAGGAGCAGGGGAGATGAGCAGTTCTTC. Translating it yields CATSRSRGDEQFF.

The CDR3 sequence is CASSYSANLIAKNIQYF. As DNA, the CDR3 is TGTGCCAGCAGTTACTCCGCCAACCTAATAGCCAAAAACATTCAGTACTTC. The rearrangement joins TRBV6-7 to TRBJ2-4; D is uncertain. TRBV6-7 is placed among ORFs of uncertain function. Trimming stripped 0 bases from V and 0 bases from J, with 12 bases between. The CDR3 contains 17 residues.

This chain uses TRBV7-6 with TRBJ2-5, with 7 bases identical to TRBD2. This CDR3 has 14 residues. V shed 4 bases, J shed 1 base, and the junction held 3 bases outside the gene matches. Germline-derived CDR1 and CDR2 are SGHVS and FNYEAQ. The CDR3 loop is CASSWLAAQETQYF. Here the CDR3 DNA reads TGTGCCAGCAGCTGGCTAGCGGCCCAAGAGACCCAGTACTTC.

J is TRBJ2-1 and V is TRBV7-9; D is unresolved. Germline CDR1 SEHNR, CDR2 FQNEAQ (reference sequence). The CDR3 spans 12 residues. The V end lost 4 bases, the J end lost 3 bases, and 4 bases lay between the germline ends. The CDR3 protein is CASSSGYNEQFF. CDR3 nucleotide sequence: TGTGCCAGCAGCTCGGGCTACAATGAGCAGTTCTTC. The full variable domain, in which reference TRBV7-9 and TRBJ2-1 provide the parts outside the CDR3, is DTGVSQNPRHKITKRGQNVTFRCDPISEHNRLYWYRQTLGQGPEFLTYFQNEAQLEKSRLLSDRFSAERPKGSFSTLEIQRTEQGDSAMYLCASSSGYNEQFFGPGTRLTVL.

The chain couples TRBV29-1 to TRBJ2-5; possible D gene TRBD1, 7 bases. Germline-derived CDR1 and CDR2 are SQVTM and ANQGSEA. This CDR3 contains 15 residues. V was pared by 7 bases and J by 2 bases, with 20 bases between. CDR3 region: CSARRSRGRQETQYF. The CDR3, as DNA: TGCAGCGCAAGGAGGTCCAGGGGGAGGCAAGAGACCCAGTACTTC.

The rearrangement uses TRBV7-9 and TRBJ2-3, with 10 bases aligning to TRBD2. V dropped 5 bases and J dropped 7; count of bases not matched to a gene: 15. CDR1 is SEHNR, CDR2 FQNEAQ, per germline (reference sequence). The CDR3 contains 17 residues. The DNA of the CDR3 is TGTGCCAGCAGCGGAGGGGTACTAGCGGGATTTATGAATACGCAGTATTTT. Protein: CASSGGVLAGFMNTQYF.

This rearrangement joins TRBV6-5 to TRBJ2-1; TRBD2 agrees at 7 bases. V shed 6 bases, J shed 7 bases, and the junction held 12 bases outside the gene matches. Germline V gene data show CDR1 as MNHEY and CDR2 as SVGAGI. This CDR3 contains 15 residues. CDR3 protein: CASSPRGDGLNEQFF. The CDR3 nucleotides are TGTGCCAGCAGCCCCCGGGGGGACGGGTTGAATGAGCAGTTCTTC.

This rearrangement joins TRBV15 to TRBJ1-2, with D possibly being TRBD1 (5 bases). The V end lost 5 bases, the J end lost 8 bases, and 18 bases lay between the germline ends. Germline assignment: CDR1 LNHNV and CDR2 YYDKDF (reference sequence). The CDR3 runs to 14 residues. The CDR3 DNA reads as TGTGCCACCAGCCCGGACAAGGGGCCTAGCGGCTACACCTTC. This encodes CATSPDKGPSGYTF.

The chain has TRBV15 and TRBJ2-1; TRBD2 aligns across 12 bases. V lost 6 bases to trimming and J lost 1 base; unmatched junction nucleotides: 1. The length of the CDR3 is 15 residues. CDR1 and CDR2 from the germline V gene are LNHNV and YYDKDF (reference sequence). CDR3 nucleotides: TGTGCCACCAGGACTAGCGGGGGATCCTACAATGAGCAGTTCTTC. Amino acids: CATRTSGGSYNEQFF.

The CDR3 sequence is CASRTGDSTGELFF. CDR3 nucleotides: TGTGCCAGTAGAACCGGAGATAGCACCGGGGAGCTGTTTTTT. The chain employs TRBV19 and TRBJ2-2; D remains ambiguous. V lost 6 bases and J lost 4, with 12 bases in between. Germline V gene lookup returns CDR1 LNHDA and CDR2 SQIVND (reference sequence). The CDR3 is 14 amino acids.

The rearrangement joins TRBV19 to TRBJ2-1; perhaps TRBD1 as D (6 bases). Trimming left V 7 bases short and J 2 bases short, with 15 bases between. This CDR3 spans 15 amino acids. Germline assignment: CDR1 LNHDA and CDR2 SQIVND (reference sequence). The CDR3 DNA sequence: TGTGCCAGTACCGCGGACAGTCTCGCCTACAATGAGCAGTTCTTC. This encodes CASTADSLAYNEQFF.

This chain connects TRBV13 to TRBJ2-7, with 8 positions matching TRBD1. CDR3 length equals 17 residues. CDR1 and CDR2 from the germline V gene are PRHDT and FYEKMQ (reference sequence). V trimming: 5 bases; J trimming: 4 bases; junction bases outside the gene matches: 16. This CDR3 reads CASSPNRVQGALYEQYF. The CDR3 DNA reads TGTGCCAGCAGCCCCAACCGGGTGCAGGGGGCATTGTACGAGCAGTACTTC.

The V and J genes are TRBV5-1 and TRBJ2-5; tentative D call: TRBD1 (5 bases). V lost 4 bases and J lost 3, with 25 bases in between. Germline CDR1 is SGHRS and CDR2 is YFSETQ. This CDR3 has 18 residues. CDR3 DNA sequence: TGCGCCAGCAGCCCCCGTGTATCAGGGCTCGTGGTAGAAGAGACCCAGTACTTC. Amino acids: CASSPRVSGLVVEETQYF.

The chain links TRBV7-8 to TRBJ2-1; D is unresolved. CDR1 is SGHVS and CDR2 is FQNEAQ in the germline V gene. This CDR3 is 11 amino acids long. Trimming pared 0 bases from V and 10 bases from J, leaving 4 bases between. CDR3 nucleotide sequence: TGTGCCAGCAGCTTAGCTCCGGAGCAGTTCTTC. It translates to CASSLAPEQFF.

This chain joins TRBV29-1 and TRBJ2-5; 8 bases fit TRBD1. The CDR3 spans 15 residues. From germline, CDR1 is SQVTM and CDR2 ANQGSEA. V shed 1 base and J 4 bases; nucleotides not matched to a gene: 8. Written as DNA, the CDR3 is TGCAGCGTTGAAGGCCGACAGGGGTTAGGAGAGACCCAGTACTTC. This translates into CSVEGRQGLGETQYF.

CDR3 in DNA: TGTGCCACCAGCCCCGAAGGCTCCTACAATGAGCAGTTCTTC. Translation gives CATSPEGSYNEQFF. The chain has TRBV15 and TRBJ2-1, with D unresolved. CDR1 is LNHNV and CDR2 is YYDKDF in the germline V gene (reference sequence). The CDR3 consists of 14 residues. The ends were cut back, 5 bases at V and 0 bases at J, with 8 bases in the middle.

V gene TRBV7-9 combines with J gene TRBJ2-3; 8 nucleotides match TRBD1. The CDR3 covers 15 residues. The germline V gene has CDR1 SEHNR and CDR2 FQNEAQ (reference sequence). Trimming at V came to 5 bases and at J to 7 bases, leaving 11 bases not matched to a gene. CDR3 protein: CASSPPGQGAYTQYF. Written as DNA, the CDR3 is TGTGCCAGCAGCCCACCGGGGCAGGGGGCTTATACGCAGTATTTT.

This clone showed up just once. The chain carries TRBV5-1 and TRBJ1-6, with 7 positions matching TRBD1. The ends lost 4 bases at V and 6 bases at J; junction bases unmatched: 10. The CDR3 is 16 residues long. Germline V gene sequence: CDR1 SGHRS, CDR2 YFSETQ. The CDR3 DNA follows: TGCGCCAGCAGCCCCCCAGGGCGGGACAGTAATTCACCCCTCCACTTT. This gives the protein CASSPPGRDSNSPLHF. Based on the CDR3 plus reference TRBV5-1 and TRBJ1-6, the full variable domain is KAGVTQTPRYLIKTRGQQVTLSCSPISGHRSVSWYQQTPGQGLQFLFEYFSETQRNKGNFPGRFSGRQFSNSRSEMNVSTLELGDSALYLCASSPPGRDSNSPLHFGNGTRLTVT.

V and J are TRBV6-5 and TRBJ1-1, with unresolved D. The CDR3 has 12 residues. Trimming shortened V by 6 bases and J by 2 bases, and 7 bases separated the two germline ends. Germline lookup yields CDR1 MNHEY and CDR2 SVGAGI. CDR3 in amino acids: CASSKPNTEAFF. CDR3 bases: TGTGCCAGCAGCAAGCCAAACACTGAAGCTTTCTTT.

The chain combines TRBV28 with TRBJ2-5; 8 bases agree with TRBD1. V shed 7 bases, J shed 5 bases, and the junction held 9 bases outside the gene matches. CDR1 MDHEN and CDR2 SYDVKM come from the germline V gene. The CDR3 contains 14 residues. The CDR3 nucleotides are TGTGCCAGCAAGCGCAGGGGGCCGGGGGAGACCCAGTACTTC. Protein product: CASKRRGPGETQYF. Drawing the rest from reference TRBV28 and TRBJ2-5, the complete variable domain is DVKVTQSSRYLVKRTGEKVFLECVQDMDHENMFWYRQDPGLGLRLIYFSYDVKMKEKGDIPEGYSVSREKKERFSLILESASTNQTSMYLCASKRRGPGETQYFGPGTRLLVL.

The CDR3 here is CASSSPSGIYNEQFF. For the CDR3, the DNA is TGTGCCAGCAGTTCCCCTAGCGGTATCTACAATGAGCAGTTCTTC. V is TRBV27 and J is TRBJ2-1; 7 nucleotides match TRBD2. This CDR3 contains 15 residues. Germline V gene lookup returns CDR1 MNHEY and CDR2 SMNVEV (reference sequence). Unmatched junction bases numbered 6, after V lost 4 bases and J lost 3 bases.

The chain recombines TRBV15 with TRBJ1-6; D is unclear. CDR1 is LNHNV and CDR2 is YYDKDF in the germline V gene (reference sequence). The CDR3 runs to 15 residues. V was pared by 0 bases and J by 7 bases, with 10 bases between. CDR3 amino acids: CATSRDMAENSPLHF. CDR3 coding DNA: TGTGCCACCAGCAGAGATATGGCAGAGAATTCACCCCTCCACTTT.